The 3 T cell receptor beta chains below all came from one sample that was sequenced in a study of blood T cells in healthy people across ages. Primers used in a second PCR of roughly 6 to 11 cycles were a sample-barcoded 5' primer and a J-beta primer mix. TCRdb used MiXCR to reprocess the 5' RACE reads, holding one entry per CDR3 protein. The sample has nearly 1 million distinct CDR3 sequences, roughly 51% seen once; the top ten hold 20% to 25%. Input material: blood. Receptors originate from a woman in her fifties or sixties in good health.

The chain uses TRBV7-3 and TRBJ2-4; D not certain. With the DNA end fitting TRBJ2-7 better, the J assignment may be wrong. This CDR3 contains 14 residues. Germline values: CDR1 SGHTA, CDR2 FQGTGA. Here the CDR3 DNA reads TGTGCCAGCAGCTTAGGGGAAGGCTCCTACGAGCAGTACTTC. Translating gives CASSLGEGSYEQYF.

This clonotype was observed a handful of times. The J gene is TRBJ2-7, the V gene TRBV4-1, with TRBD1 matching 7 bases. CDR1 and CDR2 from the germline V gene are MGHRA and YSYEKL. The CDR3 totals 16 residues. J was trimmed by 2 bases and V by 2 bases; bases with no gene match: 9. CDR3 bases: TGCGCCAGCAGCCAATATACAGGGGCCAGACCCTACGAGCAGTACTTC. It encodes CASSQYTGARPYEQYF.

The sample holds a few counts of this clonotype. The rearrangement uses TRBV7-2 and TRBJ2-5; a possible D gene is TRBD2 (6 bases). V lost 5 bases and J 3 bases, leaving 13 bases between the germline ends. Per germline, CDR1 SGHTA and CDR2 FQGNSA. There are 14 residues in the CDR3. CDR3 in DNA: TGTGCCAGCAGCCTTCTAGCGCAGGAAGAGACCCAGTACTTC. As protein: CASSLLAQEETQYF.